The 5 T cell receptor beta chains presented below share a single source sample, sequenced in a study of blood T cell repertoires in COVID-19. TCRdb keeps only in-frame clones here, not all; method: immunoSEQ multiplex PCR. The sample shows about 160,000 clones, around 77% of them seen only once. Sample: peripheral blood. These receptors all come from an older man with acute or convalescent COVID-19.

The chain combines TRBV28 with TRBJ2-3; TRBD1 might be the D (6 bases). V was clipped by 5 bases and J by 3 bases, with 15 bases between them. The CDR3 is made up of 15 amino acids. Looked up from germline, CDR1 is MDHEN and CDR2 is SYDVKM. The CDR3 DNA sequence: TGTGCCAGCAGTGGACCCGGGACATCTACAGATACGCAGTATTTT. Translation: CASSGPGTSTDTQYF.

The chain recombines TRBV2 with TRBJ2-2; D is perhaps TRBD1 (6 bases). The CDR3 loop spans 13 amino acids. Germline V lookup: CDR1 SNHLY, CDR2 FYNNEI. V dropped 7 bases and J dropped 4 bases, with 10 bases sitting between them. CDR3 sequence reads: CASKLDSTGELFF. CDR3 nucleotides: TGTGCCAGCAAACTGGACAGCACCGGGGAGCTGTTTTTT.

This clone appeared once. The V gene is TRBV13, the J gene TRBJ2-7; D unclear. The V end lost 8 bases, the J end lost 0 bases, and 14 bases lay between the germline ends. Germline V gene data show CDR1 as PRHDT and CDR2 as FYEKMQ (reference sequence). The CDR3 contains 14 residues. The CDR3 region has the DNA TGTGCCAGCGGAGAGTTTGCAGTCTCCTACGAGCAGTACTTC. Translating gives CASGEFAVSYEQYF.

This clone was seen a handful of times. The V gene is TRBV30, the J gene TRBJ1-3; D ambiguous. Germline assignment: CDR1 GTSNPN and CDR2 SVGIG (reference sequence). The V end lost 4 bases, the J end lost 3 bases, and 4 bases lay between the germline ends. CDR3 length equals 11 residues. In nucleotides, the CDR3 is TGTGCCTGGACAGGTGGAAACACCATATATTTT. Translated, it gives CAWTGGNTIYF.

This rearrangement joins TRBV5-4 to TRBJ2-5; 11 nucleotides agree with TRBD2. This CDR3 has 16 residues. Germline CDR1 reads SGHNT; CDR2 reads YYREEE (reference sequence). V lost 0 bases, J lost 4 bases, and 5 bases stayed unmatched. CDR3 loop: CASSLGLAGGPETQYF. CDR3 nucleotide sequence: TGTGCCAGCAGCTTGGGGTTAGCGGGGGGGCCAGAGACCCAGTACTTC.